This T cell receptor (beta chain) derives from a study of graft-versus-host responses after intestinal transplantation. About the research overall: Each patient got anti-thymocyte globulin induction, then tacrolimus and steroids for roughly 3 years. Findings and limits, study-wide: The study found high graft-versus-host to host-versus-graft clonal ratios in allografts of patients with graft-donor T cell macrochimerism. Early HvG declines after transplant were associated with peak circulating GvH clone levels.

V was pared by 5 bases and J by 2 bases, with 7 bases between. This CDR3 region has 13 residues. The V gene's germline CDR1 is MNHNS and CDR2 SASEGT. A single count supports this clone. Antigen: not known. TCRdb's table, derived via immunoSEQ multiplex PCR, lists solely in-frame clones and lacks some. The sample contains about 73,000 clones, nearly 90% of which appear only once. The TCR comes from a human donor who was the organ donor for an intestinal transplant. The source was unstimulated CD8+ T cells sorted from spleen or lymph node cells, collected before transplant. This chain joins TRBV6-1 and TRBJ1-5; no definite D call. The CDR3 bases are TGTGCCAGCAGTCAGAGGGGCAATCAGCCCCAGCATTTT. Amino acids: CASSQRGNQPQHF.